The 17 T cell receptor beta chains presented below share a single source sample, sequenced in a study of siplizumab effects on memory and regulatory T cells. The table came from immunoSEQ multiplex PCR; TCRdb's copy has only in-frame clones and leaves some out. The sample records 100,000 or so clones, over 90% being singletons. Sequencing was done on a sample of non-Treg CD4+ T cells sorted from blood. These receptors were obtained from a human donor in good health.

The rearrangement links TRBV7-6 to TRBJ2-7, with D maybe TRBD2 (5 bases). Between the trimmed V and J ends, which lost 0 bases and 3 bases, there was a span of 15 bases. Germline assignment: CDR1 SGHVS and CDR2 FNYEAQ. The CDR3 spans 16 residues. The CDR3 DNA is TGTGCCAGCAGCTTAGCGTCGGCGACTGGGAGCTACGAGCAGTACTTC. Its translation is CASSLASATGSYEQYF.

The chain is built from TRBV5-1 and TRBJ2-2; the D gene is possibly TRBD2 (6 bases). Germline assignment: CDR1 SGHRS and CDR2 YFSETQ. V lost 6 bases and J lost 1, with 13 bases in between. CDR3 length: 15 amino acids. CDR3 amino acids: CASTPRDLNTGELFF. The CDR3 DNA sequence: TGCGCCAGCACCCCCCGGGACTTGAACACCGGGGAGCTGTTTTTT. The full variable domain, rest sourced from reference TRBV5-1 and TRBJ2-2, is KAGVTQTPRYLIKTRGQQVTLSCSPISGHRSVSWYQQTPGQGLQFLFEYFSETQRNKGNFPGRFSGRQFSNSRSEMNVSTLELGDSALYLCASTPRDLNTGELFFGEGSRLTVL.

The genes are TRBV10-3 and TRBJ2-1, with 11 bases lining up with TRBD2. This CDR3 region has 16 residues. V was pared by 3 bases and J by 6 bases, with 7 bases of the junction left unmatched. The germline V gene encodes CDR1 ENHRY and CDR2 SYGVKD. CDR3 nucleotide sequence: TGTGCCATCAGTGACCCGACTAGCGGGAAGGCCAATGAGCAGTTCTTC. This encodes CAISDPTSGKANEQFF.

This CDR3 reads CATFRADSYEQYF. The CDR3, as DNA: TGTGCCACCTTCCGGGCGGACTCCTACGAGCAGTACTTC. J is TRBJ2-7 and V is TRBV6-1; D not certain. The CDR3 is 13 residues long. The germline gives CDR1 MNHNS, CDR2 SASEGT. Trimming cost V 10 bases and J 0 bases, with 13 bases left between them.

The genes are TRBV7-9 and TRBJ2-5; possible D gene TRBD2, 5 bases. The CDR3 extends over 16 amino acids. Germline V lookup: CDR1 SEHNR, CDR2 FQNEAQ (reference sequence). The germline V and J ends were trimmed by 1 base and 4 bases, with 16 bases remaining between them. The CDR3 spells CASSLVMFTGSETQYF. As DNA, the CDR3 is TGTGCCAGCAGCTTAGTCATGTTTACGGGGTCAGAGACCCAGTACTTC. Drawing the rest from reference TRBV7-9 and TRBJ2-5, the complete variable domain is DTGVSQNPRHKITKRGQNVTFRCDPISEHNRLYWYRQTLGQGPEFLTYFQNEAQLEKSRLLSDRFSAERPKGSFSTLEIQRTEQGDSAMYLCASSLVMFTGSETQYFGPGTRLLVL.

This sequence joins TRBV19 and TRBJ2-1, with no clear D. The germline gives CDR1 LNHDA, CDR2 SQIVND (reference sequence). With 4 bases removed from V and 2 bases from J, the gap between germline ends came to 9 bases. There are 14 residues in the CDR3. CDR3 sequence (DNA): TGTGCCAGTAGTACAGTAACCCCCTACAATGAGCAGTTCTTC. Amino acids: CASSTVTPYNEQFF.

This clone was detected only once. The J gene is TRBJ2-5, the V gene TRBV28; 7 bases agree with TRBD1. The junction had 7 bases not matched to a gene; V was cut back by 5 bases and J by 4 bases. The length of the CDR3 is 14 residues. From germline, CDR1 is MDHEN and CDR2 SYDVKM. CDR3 DNA sequence: TGTGCCAGCAGTAGGACAGGTAACCGAGAGACCCAGTACTTC. It yields the protein CASSRTGNRETQYF.

The chain carries TRBV9 and TRBJ2-7, with D possibly TRBD1 on 6 matching bases. Trimming took off 3 bases at V and 0 bases at J, with 10 bases between the two ends. The CDR3 totals 14 residues. Germline values: CDR1 SGDLS, CDR2 YYNGEE. The CDR3 loop is CASSAGTSSYEQYF. The CDR3 nucleotides are TGTGCCAGCAGCGCCGGGACAAGCTCCTACGAGCAGTACTTC.

Points on this clone: A read error may account for a junction end that differs from germline. The chain joins TRBV6-6 to TRBJ2-1; D remains ambiguous. The CDR3 runs to 15 residues. Germline V gene sequence: CDR1 MNHNY, CDR2 SVGAGI (reference sequence). CDR3 DNA sequence: TGTGCCAGCAGCCATACAGAAAGCTCCCACAATGAGCAGTTCTTC. Protein: CASSHTESSHNEQFF.

The chain recombines TRBV11-2 with TRBJ1-1; D call uncertain. The CDR3 spans 16 residues. The germline V gene encodes CDR1 SGHAT and CDR2 FQNNGV. The V end lost 2 bases, the J end lost 0 bases, and 13 bases lay between the germline ends. CDR3 in amino acids: CASSLRRANMNTEAFF. The CDR3 DNA follows: TGTGCCAGCAGCTTACGAAGGGCAAATATGAACACTGAAGCTTTCTTT.

Details on this clone: Other DNA sequences in the same sample also yield this CDR3. The chain couples TRBV11-2 to TRBJ2-3; no firm D call. Germline values: CDR1 SGHAT, CDR2 FQNNGV. V was trimmed by 5 bases and J by 2 bases, leaving 11 bases between them. The CDR3 length is 14 residues. CDR3 amino acids: CASSLTKITDTQYF. The CDR3 nucleotides read TGTGCCAGCAGCCTAACAAAAATCACAGATACGCAGTATTTT.

The rearrangement links TRBV6-1 to TRBJ2-7; D uncertain. CDR1 and CDR2 from the germline V gene are MNHNS and SASEGT. V lost 2 bases, J lost 3 bases, and 8 bases lay in between. The CDR3 has 13 residues. The CDR3 loop is CASSEPFNYEQYF. The CDR3, as DNA: TGTGCCAGCAGTGAACCCTTCAACTACGAGCAGTACTTC.

The CDR3 region has the DNA TGTGCCACCAGCAGGGCGGGGACAGCCTATGGCTACACCTTC. Amino acids: CATSRAGTAYGYTF. The chain is built from TRBV15 and TRBJ1-2; 7 bases map to TRBD1. CDR3 length equals 14 residues. V was clipped by 3 bases and J by 4 bases; unmatched bases: 5. CDR1 is LNHNV, CDR2 YYDKDF, per germline (reference sequence).

The CDR3 region is CASSSGTSGGADTQYF. The CDR3 DNA follows: TGTGCCAGCAGCTCTGGGACTAGCGGAGGCGCAGATACGCAGTATTTT. This rearrangement joins TRBV13 to TRBJ2-3; 11 nucleotides line up with TRBD2. CDR1 is PRHDT and CDR2 is FYEKMQ in the germline V gene (reference sequence). V was clipped by 4 bases and J by 4 bases; unmatched bases: 7. The CDR3 is 16 residues long.

The V call is TRBV4-1, the J call TRBJ2-3; 7 nucleotides match TRBD2. CDR3 length equals 16 residues. The germline CDR1 and CDR2 sequences are MGHRA and YSYEKL. Trimming cost V 1 base and J 0 bases; bases outside gene matches: 4. CDR3 DNA: TGCGCCAGCAGCCAAGTCGGGGGGACTAGCACAGATACGCAGTATTTT. Amino acid sequence: CASSQVGGTSTDTQYF.

The chain employs TRBV7-6 and TRBJ1-1; 7 bases agree with TRBD1. Germline loops: CDR1 SGHVS, CDR2 FNYEAQ. This CDR3 is 16 amino acids long. Trimming cost V 4 bases and J 0 bases; bases outside gene matches: 8. CDR3 region: CASSSYRGIMNTEAFF. CDR3 DNA sequence: TGTGCCAGCAGCTCCTACAGGGGAATTATGAACACTGAAGCTTTCTTT.

The rearrangement links TRBV27 to TRBJ1-2, with D tentatively TRBD1 (5 bases). V lost 0 bases, J lost 7 bases, and 12 bases lay in between. Germline loops: CDR1 MNHEY, CDR2 SMNVEV (reference sequence). The CDR3 length is 14 residues. CDR3 DNA sequence: TGTGCCAGCAGTTTATCGGGACCTTCGTCTGGCTACACCTTC. Its protein is CASSLSGPSSGYTF.